These 7 T cell receptor beta chains were all obtained from the same sample, sequenced in a study of T cell responses to AZD1222 COVID-19 vaccine. The protocol was immunoSEQ multiplex PCR, while the TCRdb copy is restricted to in-frame clones and leaves out a portion. The sample gives about 100,000 clones, around 90% of which show up once; around 4.5% is in the top ten. The starting material was peripheral blood, obtained on day 0 of AZD1222 vaccination. The receptor source for this set is an adult in good health.

This chain uses TRBV7-2 with TRBJ1-2, with D perhaps TRBD1 (5 bases). In germline, CDR1 is SGHTA, CDR2 FQGNSA. The CDR3 is 13 residues long. V was trimmed by 0 bases and J by 8 bases, leaving 10 bases between them. The CDR3 loop reads CASSLARAGGYTF. The CDR3 coding sequence is TGTGCCAGCAGCTTAGCCAGGGCCGGGGGCTACACCTTC.

This chain connects TRBV6-5 to TRBJ1-6; D is possibly TRBD1 (5 bases). V lost 3 bases and J lost 7, with 16 bases in between. This CDR3 is built from 16 residues. The germline V gene has CDR1 MNHEY and CDR2 SVGAGI. The CDR3 DNA is TGTGCCAGCAGTTATCAAGGGACCATTGTGAATTCACCCCTCCACTTT. Amino acid sequence: CASSYQGTIVNSPLHF.

The chain employs TRBV9 and TRBJ2-3; D unclear. CDR1 and CDR2 (germline): SGDLS, YYNGEE. V was trimmed by 0 bases and J by 6 bases, leaving 8 bases between them. There are 13 residues in the CDR3. CDR3 DNA: TGTGCCAGCAGCGTAGCTACCCCTGATACGCAGTATTTT. Residues: CASSVATPDTQYF. Supplemented by reference TRBV9 and TRBJ2-3, the full variable domain reads DSGVTQTPKHLITATGQRVTLRCSPRSGDLSVYWYQQSLDQGLQFLIQYYNGEERAKGNILERFSAQQFPDLHSELNLSSLELGDSALYFCASSVATPDTQYFGPGTRLTVL.

The rearrangement joins TRBV2 to TRBJ2-7; no clear D. Trimming shortened V by 8 bases and J by 6 bases, and 5 bases separated the two germline ends. The CDR3 runs 9 residues. The germline gives CDR1 SNHLY, CDR2 FYNNEI. The DNA of the CDR3 is TGTGCCAGCGGATCCGAGCAGTACTTC. Translating gives CASGSEQYF.

V gene TRBV4-3 combines with J gene TRBJ1-1; D is unresolved. V lost 5 bases and J lost 2, with 9 bases in between. Germline assignment: CDR1 LGHNA and CDR2 YSLEER. CDR3 length: 13 amino acids. CDR3 protein: CASSTQDNTEAFF. The CDR3 DNA reads TGCGCCAGCAGCACTCAGGACAACACTGAAGCTTTCTTT.

J is TRBJ2-1 and V is TRBV19; 7 bases agree with TRBD2. This CDR3 is 16 amino acids long. CDR1 is LNHDA, CDR2 SQIVND, per germline (reference sequence). J lost 4 bases, V lost 5 bases, and 11 bases had no gene match. CDR3 coding DNA: TGTGCCAGTAGTTTCCTCGGGGGAGGGCCGTACAATGAGCAGTTCTTC. Amino acids: CASSFLGGGPYNEQFF.

The rearrangement joins TRBV6-5 to TRBJ1-2, with a possible D match to TRBD1 (6 bases). This CDR3 has 13 amino acids. CDR1 is MNHEY and CDR2 is SVGAGI in the germline V gene. Trimming removed 4 bases at V and 3 bases at J, with 9 bases between. This chain's CDR3 is CASSSRGHYGYTF. The CDR3, as DNA: TGTGCCAGCAGTTCGCGGGGGCACTATGGCTACACCTTC.